This T cell receptor beta chain was retrieved from a study of OX40 agonist ivuxolimab in advanced cancers. Profiled with immunoSEQ multiplex PCR; TCRdb holds only in-frame clones, not every one. The top ten clones hold 4% to 6% of a sample with over 40,000 clones, 75% to 90% of them seen once. This clonotype originated in an adult with an advanced solid tumor such as melanoma, head and neck, liver or kidney cancer. The source was CD4+ or CD8+ T cells sorted from blood, collected in a trial of the OX40 agonist ivuxolimab.

The CDR3 bases are TGCGCCAGCAGCTTCCAACAGGGAAACACCGGGGAGCTGTTTTTT. Translating gives CASSFQQGNTGELFF. The chain carries TRBV4-1 and TRBJ2-2; TRBD1 might be the D (6 bases). V lost 5 bases to trimming and J lost 2 bases, with 12 bases between them. Looked up from germline, CDR1 is MGHRA and CDR2 is YSYEKL. This CDR3 is built from 15 residues.